This T cell receptor (beta chain) was profiled in a study of CD8 T cells in ankylosing spondylitis. Study results and limitations: It appeared that ankylosing spondylitis blood was characterized by a TCR beta motif of under ten highly homologous variants.

MiXCR, applied by TCRdb to the 5' RACE reads, yields one record per CDR3 protein. The repertoire holds under 400,000 distinct CDR3 sequences, with more than 9% as singletons. This clonotype was observed a few times. The antigen remains undetermined. The V gene's germline CDR1 is MNHEY and CDR2 SVGAGI. Trimming took off 6 bases at V and 4 bases at J, with 16 bases between the two ends. The CDR3 consists of 14 residues. The sequenced sample consisted of blood, either unsorted or a sorted T cell fraction (not recorded which). The TCR comes from a female donor with ankylosing spondylitis or in good health (not recorded which). V gene TRBV6-5 combines with J gene TRBJ2-7; the D call may be TRBD1 or TRBD2 (5 bases each). CDR3 in amino acids: CASSYARGPYEQYF. DNA of the CDR3: TGTGCCAGCAGCTATGCCCGGGGACCATACGAGCAGTACTTC.